This passage covers 32 T cell receptor beta chains from one sample sequenced in a study of blood T cell repertoires in COVID-19 (dated by TCRdb to 2018 to 2021). Library preparation used the immunoSEQ multiplex PCR assay. In its TCRdb copy, this immuneACCESS table keeps in-frame sequences only and misses some clones. Where compared with another copy, unresolved V genes explain less than half of these, and the others have no known cause. The sample yields 75,000 to 100,000 clones; approximately 80% were counted once. The ten largest clones take up roughly 10% of the sample. Input material: peripheral blood. Receptors were obtained from a woman of 80 years or more with acute or convalescent COVID-19.

The chain employs TRBV2 and TRBJ1-5; 9 bases align to TRBD1. Looked up from germline, CDR1 is SNHLY and CDR2 is FYNNEI. The CDR3 spans 16 residues. V dropped 4 bases and J dropped 9; count of bases not matched to a gene: 13. CDR3: CASSGGGQGASRPQHF. In DNA, the CDR3 is TGTGCCAGCAGTGGGGGGGGACAGGGCGCTTCTCGGCCCCAGCATTTT.

The CDR3 loop is CASSLGAGRNTEAFF. The CDR3 DNA follows: TGCGCCAGCAGCTTGGGAGCGGGACGGAACACTGAAGCTTTCTTT. The chain has TRBV5-1 and TRBJ1-1, with D possibly being TRBD1 (5 bases). This CDR3 region has 15 residues. Germline lookup yields CDR1 SGHRS and CDR2 YFSETQ. The V end lost 0 bases, the J end lost 1 base, and 10 bases lay between the germline ends.

The rearrangement links TRBV11-2 to TRBJ1-6, with 7 bases that match TRBD1. The CDR3 is 17 residues long. In germline, CDR1 is SGHAT, CDR2 FQNNGV. V was pared by 3 bases and J by 6 bases, with 11 bases of the junction left unmatched. Written as DNA, the CDR3 is TGTGCCAGCAGCTTGGCCTTCCGGGACAGAGTTAATTCACCCCTCCACTTT. It codes for CASSLAFRDRVNSPLHF.

The chain uses TRBV7-9 and TRBJ2-7; 8 bases align to TRBD2. The germline V gene has CDR1 SEHNR and CDR2 FQNEAQ (reference sequence). This CDR3 is 16 amino acids long. Trimming removed 0 bases from V and 0 bases from J; junction bases left unmatched: 4. The DNA of the CDR3 is TGTGCCAGCAGCTTAGCGCGGGGGGCTAGCTCCTACGAGCAGTACTTC. It translates to CASSLARGASSYEQYF.

V is TRBV5-1 and J is TRBJ2-6, with TRBD2 matching 7 bases. CDR1 and CDR2 (germline): SGHRS, YFSETQ. CDR3 length: 17 amino acids. After removal of 4 bases from V and 0 bases from J, the junction contained 7 bases not matched to a gene. DNA for the CDR3: TGCGCCAGCAGCGCGGATCCTAGCGGCTCTGGGGCCAACGTCCTGACTTTC. This codes for CASSADPSGSGANVLTF.

This clone appeared a single time. The chain carries TRBV19 and TRBJ2-3; D uncertain. Trimming took off 6 bases at V and 1 base at J, with 17 bases between the two ends. Germline V gene sequence: CDR1 LNHDA, CDR2 SQIVND (reference sequence). The CDR3 extends over 16 amino acids. In DNA form, the CDR3 reads TGTGCCAGTAGCCGTTACCCGTCCTCGGGCACAGATACGCAGTATTTT. It specifies CASSRYPSSGTDTQYF. Full variable domain (outside the CDR3, taken from reference TRBV19 and TRBJ2-3): DGGITQSPKYLFRKEGQNVTLSCEQNLNHDAMYWYRQDPGQGLRLIYYSQIVNDFQKGDIAEGYSVSREKKESFPLTVTSAQKNPTAFYLCASSRYPSSGTDTQYFGPGTRLTVL.

This chain connects TRBV28 to TRBJ1-6; D uncertain. From germline, CDR1 is MDHEN and CDR2 SYDVKM. This CDR3 has 15 amino acids. Trimming pared 5 bases from V and 3 bases from J, leaving 11 bases between. The CDR3 sequence: CASSTAGGYNSPLHF. CDR3 in DNA: TGTGCCAGCAGTACAGCCGGTGGCTATAATTCACCCCTCCACTTT.

The J gene is TRBJ2-1, the V gene TRBV6-6, with D tentatively TRBD2 (5 bases). The CDR3 is 17 amino acids. The germline gives CDR1 MNHNY, CDR2 SVGAGI (reference sequence). V lost 5 bases and J lost 0, with 17 bases in between. CDR3 nucleotides: TGTGCCAGCAGTCGTCTTTCTAGCTCCCTCTCCTACAATGAGCAGTTCTTC. This codes for CASSRLSSSLSYNEQFF.

The genes are TRBV19 and TRBJ2-1, with a possible D match to TRBD2 (5 bases). Germline-derived CDR1 and CDR2 are LNHDA and SQIVND (reference sequence). The CDR3 spans 14 residues. V lost 6 bases, J lost 3 bases, and 12 bases lay in between. The CDR3 region has the DNA TGTGCCAGTAGAGAGGGCATCGACTACAATGAGCAGTTCTTC. Its translation: CASREGIDYNEQFF.

The J gene is TRBJ2-7, the V gene TRBV5-1; 9 bases are a match to TRBD1. There are 14 residues in the CDR3. Germline V lookup: CDR1 SGHRS, CDR2 YFSETQ. The trim removed 2 bases at V and 4 bases at J, leaving 4 bases unmatched. This CDR3 is CASSLADRGYEQYF. The CDR3 DNA is TGCGCCAGCAGCTTAGCGGACAGGGGATACGAGCAGTACTTC.

This clone was picked up a small number of times. Written as DNA, the CDR3 is TGTGCCATCAAGGGCACAGGGGGGTCACTTGGCTACACCTTC. The encoded protein is CAIKGTGGSLGYTF. V is TRBV10-3 and J is TRBJ1-2; 8 bases map to TRBD1. CDR3 length: 14 residues. The V and J ends lost 7 bases and 7 bases, in that order; junction bases with no gene match: 11. Germline loops: CDR1 ENHRY, CDR2 SYGVKD.

V usage is TRBV7-2 and J usage is TRBJ2-5; perhaps TRBD2 as D (6 bases). This CDR3 contains 15 residues. Germline lookup yields CDR1 SGHTA and CDR2 FQGNSA. V lost 1 base to trimming and J lost 4 bases, with 13 bases between them. This CDR3 is CASSLGGAAGETQYF. The CDR3 DNA reads TGTGCCAGCAGCTTAGGCGGGGCGGCAGGAGAGACCCAGTACTTC. The complete variable domain, with remaining parts taken from reference TRBV7-2 and TRBJ2-5, reads GAGVSQSPSNKVTEKGKDVELRCDPISGHTALYWYRQSLGQGLEFLIYFQGNSAPDKSGLPSDRFSAERTGGSVSTLTIQRTQQEDSAVYLCASSLGGAAGETQYFGPGTRLLVL.

The chain has TRBV4-3 and TRBJ2-2; 13 bases are a match to TRBD2. The trim removed 1 base at V and 7 bases at J, leaving 3 bases unmatched. There are 16 residues in the CDR3. Germline CDR1 and CDR2: LGHNA and YSLEER. The DNA of the CDR3 is TGCGCCAGCAGCCAAGGACTAGCGGGAGGAGACGGGGAGCTGTTTTTT. Protein: CASSQGLAGGDGELFF.

This sequence joins TRBV18 and TRBJ2-7, with D perhaps TRBD2 (5 bases). The CDR3 consists of 15 residues. Trimming shortened V by 3 bases and J by 0 bases, and 12 bases separated the two germline ends. CDR1 and CDR2 from the germline V gene are KGHSH and LQKENI. CDR3 coding DNA: TGTGCCAGCTCACCCGCGGGCTCGCGCTCCTACGAGCAGTACTTC. Translating it yields CASSPAGSRSYEQYF.

This clone was counted a few times. V is TRBV6-5 and J is TRBJ1-4; D ambiguous. Trimming removed 8 bases from V and 8 bases from J, with 15 bases in between. CDR1 is MNHEY and CDR2 is SVGAGI in the germline V gene. This CDR3 comprises 13 residues. CDR3 residues: CASVGGRGEKLFF. CDR3 nucleotide sequence: TGTGCCAGCGTGGGCGGCCGAGGGGAAAAACTGTTTTTT.

The chain employs TRBV7-3 and TRBJ2-3; D unresolved. Germline values: CDR1 SGHTA, CDR2 FQGTGA. CDR3 size: 14 residues. Trimming cost V 6 bases and J 3 bases, with 13 bases left between them. The DNA of the CDR3 is TGTGCCAGCAGACTTTCTCCTTTTACAGATACGCAGTATTTT. As protein: CASRLSPFTDTQYF. The full variable domain, with the rest looked up from reference TRBV7-3 and TRBJ2-3, is GAGVSQTPSNKVTEKGKYVELRCDPISGHTALYWYRQSLGQGPEFLIYFQGTGAADDSGLPNDRFFAVRPEGSVSTLKIQRTERGDSAVYLCASRLSPFTDTQYFGPGTRLTVL.

The chain recombines TRBV6-1 with TRBJ1-6; D perhaps matches TRBD1 (6 bases). Looked up from germline, CDR1 is MNHNS and CDR2 is SASEGT. The CDR3 totals 18 residues. V lost 0 bases, J lost 7 bases, and 19 bases lay in between. The chain's CDR3 is CASSEAPPGQLPNSPLHF. CDR3 bases: TGTGCCAGCAGTGAAGCCCCTCCCGGACAGCTTCCAAATTCACCCCTCCACTTT.

The chain has TRBV11-2 and TRBJ1-2, with D unclear. This CDR3 is 12 amino acids long. The V end was cut by 5 bases, the J end by 3 bases, with 7 bases between. Germline values: CDR1 SGHAT, CDR2 FQNNGV. The CDR3 DNA reads TGTGCCAGCAGCCCCGGGGACTATGGCTACACCTTC. This translates into CASSPGDYGYTF.

V gene TRBV28 combines with J gene TRBJ2-7, with 8 nucleotides matching TRBD2. Germline loops: CDR1 MDHEN, CDR2 SYDVKM. The CDR3 loop spans 16 amino acids. V lost 6 bases, J lost 0 bases, and 10 bases stayed unmatched. This chain's CDR3 is CASRRGGAGGSYEQYF. As DNA, the CDR3 is TGTGCCAGCAGACGTGGTGGGGCGGGGGGCTCCTACGAGCAGTACTTC.

This clone was counted a single time. V usage is TRBV10-2 and J usage is TRBJ1-2; TRBD1 matches at 8 bases. The germline gives CDR1 WSHSY, CDR2 SAAADI. The CDR3 sequence is 14 residues long. V trimming: 5 bases; J trimming: 4 bases; junction bases outside the gene matches: 6. The CDR3 sequence is CASSLDRAVYGYTF. The CDR3 bases are TGCGCCAGCAGTCTGGACAGGGCCGTCTATGGCTACACCTTC.

The chain is built from TRBV14 and TRBJ1-3; a possible D gene is TRBD1 (5 bases). The length of the CDR3 is 13 residues. The V end was cut by 4 bases, the J end by 2 bases, with 6 bases between. Per the germline V gene, CDR1 is SGHDN and CDR2 is FVKESK. The CDR3 sequence: CASSLQAGNTIYF. CDR3 nucleotide sequence: TGTGCCAGCAGCCTACAGGCTGGAAACACCATATATTTT. The full variable domain, completed using reference TRBV14 and TRBJ1-3, is EAGVTQFPSHSVIEKGQTVTLRCDPISGHDNLYWYRRVMGKEIKFLLHFVKESKQDESGMPNNRFLAERTGGTYSTLKVQPAELEDSGVYFCASSLQAGNTIYFGEGSWLTVV.

The chain uses TRBV5-6 and TRBJ1-2, with D possibly matching TRBD1 (5 bases). The V end lost 4 bases, the J end lost 3 bases, and 16 bases lay between the germline ends. Germline loops: CDR1 SGHDT, CDR2 YYEEEE. The CDR3 is 15 residues long. CDR3 in DNA: TGTGCCAGCAGCCGCACCCAGGGTTGGGACTATGGCTACACCTTC. Its translation: CASSRTQGWDYGYTF.

The chain joins TRBV19 to TRBJ1-2; D call uncertain. Per the germline V gene, CDR1 is LNHDA and CDR2 is SQIVND (reference sequence). This CDR3 is built from 15 residues. Between the trimmed V and J ends, which lost 2 bases and 0 bases, there was a span of 10 bases. Here the CDR3 reads CASSIIAGPNYGYTF. The CDR3 bases are TGTGCCAGTAGTATAATAGCCGGCCCTAACTATGGCTACACCTTC.

The genes are TRBV12-3 or TRBV12-4 and TRBJ2-7; 14 positions match TRBD2. There are 13 residues in the CDR3. J gave up 6 bases and V 9 bases, and 4 bases lay outside the gene matches. The DNA of the CDR3 is TGTGCCAGTAGACTAGCGGGAGGGTCCGAGCAGTACTTC. Protein sequence: CASRLAGGSEQYF.

The chain uses TRBV4-2 and TRBJ1-2; TRBD1 matches at 10 bases. This CDR3 region has 16 residues. Germline V gives CDR1 LGHNA, CDR2 YNFKEQ. J gave up 8 bases and V 0 bases, and 9 bases lay outside the gene matches. The CDR3 spells CASSQDRGQGRSGYTF. The CDR3 coding sequence is TGTGCCAGCAGCCAAGATCGGGGACAGGGGAGGTCGGGCTACACCTTC.

The chain combines TRBV3-1 (or the pseudogene TRBV3-2) with TRBJ1-2; D is possibly TRBD1 (5 bases). In germline, CDR1 is LGHDT, CDR2 YNNKEL (reference sequence). The CDR3 covers 14 residues. Trimming cost V 3 bases and J 7 bases, with 15 bases left between them. The CDR3 spells CASSQSGLISGYTF. CDR3 coding DNA: TGTGCCAGCAGCCAGTCAGGGCTTATATCTGGCTACACCTTC.

This clone has just a few counts. The rearrangement joins TRBV11-1 to TRBJ1-1, with 9 bases fitting TRBD1. The CDR3 covers 15 residues. In germline, CDR1 is SGHAT, CDR2 FQDESV (reference sequence). With 2 bases clipped from V and 3 bases from J, the junction kept 4 bases outside the gene matches. Written as DNA, the CDR3 is TGTGCCAGCAGCTTATTCCGGGACAGGGACACTGAAGCTTTCTTT. Protein product: CASSLFRDRDTEAFF. Looking up the rest from reference TRBV11-1 and TRBJ1-1 gives the full variable domain: EAEVAQSPRYKITEKSQAVAFWCDPISGHATLYWYRQILGQGPELLVQFQDESVVDDSQLPKDRFSAERLKGVDSTLKIQPAELGDSAMYLCASSLFRDRDTEAFFGQGTRLTVV.

V usage is TRBV21-1 and J usage is TRBJ2-7; the DNA was not used to check the table's D call, TRBD2. TRBV21-1 is a pseudogene locus. This CDR3 has 17 amino acids. CDR3 residues: CASSKVKLAGTHYEQYF. DNA for the CDR3: TGTGCCAGCAGCAAAGTCAAGCTAGCGGGCACCCACTACGAGCAGTACTTC.

The chain employs TRBV19 and TRBJ2-7; 10 bases map to TRBD2. Per the germline V gene, CDR1 is LNHDA and CDR2 is SQIVND (reference sequence). The CDR3 covers 15 residues. V trimming: 8 bases; J trimming: 4 bases; junction bases outside the gene matches: 11. The CDR3: CASEARAGGMYEQYF. The CDR3 coding sequence is TGTGCCAGTGAGGCTCGAGCGGGAGGGATGTACGAGCAGTACTTC.

The chain recombines TRBV4-3 with TRBJ2-3; D unresolved. Per the germline V gene, CDR1 is LGHNA and CDR2 is YSLEER. Between the trimmed V and J ends, which lost 0 bases and 2 bases, there was a span of 6 bases. CDR3 size: 14 residues. For the CDR3, the DNA is TGCGCCAGCAGCCAAGATTCCCTCACAGATACGCAGTATTTT. This codes for CASSQDSLTDTQYF.

Relative to its sample, this clone is hyperexpanded (1% or more). Mismatch with germline at one junction end may stem from a read error. The chain uses TRBV7-7 and TRBJ2-3, with 9 nucleotides matching TRBD2. This CDR3 has 15 residues. Germline CDR1 and CDR2: SSHAT and FNYEAQ (reference sequence). The CDR3 sequence is CASSSGLASRDTQYF. The CDR3 DNA reads as TGTGCTAGCAGTTCAGGACTAGCGTCCCGAGATACGCAGTATTTT.

This chain uses TRBV7-8 with TRBJ2-5; weak D call: TRBD1 (6 bases). CDR3 length: 17 residues. Germline CDR1 and CDR2: SGHVS and FQNEAQ. Trimming removed 1 base from V and 0 bases from J, with 15 bases in between. The CDR3 nucleotides read TGTGCCAGCAGCTTAGTTCTAGGGACATTGTACCAAGAGACCCAGTACTTC. The encoded protein is CASSLVLGTLYQETQYF.